The source of this T cell receptor (beta chain) is a study of blood T cell repertoires in COVID-19. The overall study: Samples taken during acute and convalescent COVID-19 were collected in the United States, Italy and Spain. PBMCs, B-cell-depleted T cells, or T cells provided the cDNA or gDNA that made up the material.

Original handling: Reference gene primer amplification yielded estimated nucleated cell counts. TCRdb's table, derived via immunoSEQ multiplex PCR, lists solely in-frame clones and lacks some. That table furnishes V, J and clone size, whereas the DNA furnished D and trimming. Of around 130,000 clones in the sample, approximately 84% were seen once. Deletions cut 1 base from V and 2 bases from J, with 9 bases between. The CDR3 spans 15 residues. Germline assignment: CDR1 SGHNT and CDR2 YENEEA. The chain recombines TRBV11-3 with TRBJ2-1, with no clear D. The sequence derives from a woman at least 80 years old with acute or convalescent COVID-19. The sequenced sample was peripheral blood. CDR3 DNA: TGTGCCAGCAGCTTAGGTGGCGGTCCCTACAATGAGCAGTTCTTC. It yields the protein CASSLGGGPYNEQFF.